The 4 T cell receptor beta chains below come from one sample, sequenced in a study of blood T cell repertoires in COVID-19. Libraries were prepared by immunoSEQ multiplex PCR; TCRdb keeps only in-frame clonotypes and omits some of them. The profile covers about 110,000 clones, with 75% to 85% appearing a single time and 7% to 9.5% taken by the ten largest. Sequenced material: peripheral blood. All receptors derive from a woman older than 75 with active or convalescent COVID-19.

This clone was recorded once. The chain employs TRBV5-1 and TRBJ1-4; a possible D gene is TRBD1 (6 bases). V was clipped by 3 bases and J by 5 bases, with 17 bases between them. Germline V gene sequence: CDR1 SGHRS, CDR2 YFSETQ. This CDR3 is built from 16 residues. Here the CDR3 reads CASSWARTDLNEKLFF. Written as DNA, the CDR3 is TGCGCCAGCAGCTGGGCCCGGACAGACTTAAATGAAAAACTGTTTTTT. The complete variable domain, with remaining parts taken from reference TRBV5-1 and TRBJ1-4, reads KAGVTQTPRYLIKTRGQQVTLSCSPISGHRSVSWYQQTPGQGLQFLFEYFSETQRNKGNFPGRFSGRQFSNSRSEMNVSTLELGDSALYLCASSWARTDLNEKLFFGSGTQLSVL.

This rearrangement joins TRBV7-3 to TRBJ2-2, with D possibly matching TRBD2 (5 bases). CDR3 length: 15 amino acids. Deletions cut 2 bases from V and 6 bases from J, with 13 bases between. Looked up from germline, CDR1 is SGHTA and CDR2 is FQGTGA. The CDR3 sequence: CASSLEASKPGELFF. The CDR3 DNA reads TGTGCCAGCAGCTTAGAGGCTAGCAAGCCCGGGGAGCTGTTTTTT.

The gene calls are TRBV6-1 and TRBJ2-5, with 9 bases that match TRBD2. The length of the CDR3 is 13 residues. The germline CDR1 and CDR2 sequences are MNHNS and SASEGT. The trim removed 1 base at V and 9 bases at J, leaving 3 bases unmatched. The CDR3 spells CASSEGAGGPQYF. In nucleotides, the CDR3 is TGTGCCAGCAGTGAAGGGGCGGGGGGGCCCCAGTACTTC.

The chain uses TRBV6-5 and TRBJ2-1; D gene unclear. The CDR3 has 11 amino acids. The ends were cut back, 6 bases at V and 4 bases at J, with 4 bases in the middle. Germline CDR1 is MNHEY and CDR2 is SVGAGI. CDR3 loop: CASSQYNEQFF. The CDR3 DNA sequence: TGTGCCAGCAGCCAATACAATGAGCAGTTCTTC.